This T cell receptor (beta chain) was identified during a study of shared clonotypes between healthy human individuals (dated by TCRdb to the early 2020s). Turning to the overall study: The cohort included a few men and two women between 18 and 49 years of age. For each donor, CD4 naive and CD4 memory were each given three plates, CD8 naive was given two plates, and CD8 memory was given one plate. Blood TCR repertoires of a handful of healthy adults were deeply sequenced to estimate repertoire size and the extent of clonotype sharing between individuals. To increase sequencing depth and limit assay-specific biases, different laboratories used diverse techniques to prepare libraries and sequence TCR repertoires. Between about 0.85 and 8.9 billion PBMCs per donor were obtained by leukapheresis.

Healthy HIV-negative adults with no recently reported acute infections or vaccinations were included as donors. Every donor was a Caucasian adult living in Nashville, Tennessee, USA. CD4+ T cells were enriched by magnetic negative selection; naive cells were then positively selected on CD45RA, and the negative fraction formed the memory subset. Blood was collected by leukapheresis, and PBMCs were isolated by Ficoll-Histopaque density gradient centrifugation and then cryopreserved in liquid nitrogen vapor phase. Purity and quantity of every magnetically sorted T cell population were checked by analytical flow cytometry. Genomic DNA was isolated from every sorted fraction and measured by UV absorbance on a Nanodrop 2000c. As concerns this clone: Its antigen is not yet known. The record has no base qualities; no much larger clone is one base away.

Results and caveats for the whole study, not just this receptor: Across four donors, roughly 5.4% of naive CD4, more than 3% of naive CD8, about 2.3% of memory CD4, and 0.4% of memory CD8 clonotypes were shared. Because the study included only a small number of donors, the genetic and exposure-history diversity represented was limited. Compared with non-shared clonotypes, clonotypes shared by all four sorted-subset donors had higher generation probabilities. Sampling was restricted to blood, and TCR repertoires in tissues likely differ from the TCR repertoires found in blood. Estimated clonotype richness was generally larger for naive than for memory subsets. Based on pairwise subsampling, the degree of clonotype sharing among donors was expected to be affected by sequencing depth. Incomplete sequencing was indicated by rarefaction of sorted-subset datasets, despite the large sequencing depth.

The CDR3 has 15 amino acids, counting the end cysteine and phenylalanine. Solely the CDR3 DNA is kept, with 45 bases framed from the first base. Reading the germline V gene (reference sequence) gives CDR1 MNHEY and CDR2 SMNVEV. Using the deep immunoSEQ assay, multiplex PCR amplified TCR CDR3 regions from genomic DNA. Genomic DNA extracted from each cell subset was distributed evenly over all wells of several immunoSEQ 96-well plates, and each plate served as one replicate. Each replicate PCR for sorted subsets received around 200 ng genomic DNA, equal to around 32,000 T cell genomes. Purified libraries were quantified with a Qubit 3.0 fluorometer, sized on a Bioanalyzer 2100, and re-quantified with the KAPA Library Quantification kit. Every immunoSEQ 96-well plate was sequenced on a separate single-read 150-cycle Illumina NextSeq 550 flow cell. The paper's processing steps were these. The immunoSEQ output contained only junctional sequences without quality scores, so filtering could not match that applied to full-length reads. To assign V/J genes and CDR3, sequences were annotated using PyIR, a Python wrapper for IgBLAST v1.9, with IMGT germline references. Reads were removed for weak V/J assignments (E-value above 1e-6), missing CDR3, stop codons, out-of-frame junctions, or ambiguous translated residues. V3J clonotypes were defined by identical inferred V gene, J gene, and CDR3 amino acid sequence. Percentage overlap between repertoires was calculated by dividing the number of shared unique clonotypes by the size of the smaller repertoire. Richness of each repertoire was evaluated using RTK rarefaction, the Chao1 estimator, and Recon v2.1 estimates of unobserved clonotypes. For all TCRbeta clonotypes obtained by the gDNA method from a few donors, generation probabilities were computed with OLGA. TCRdb stores this immuneACCESS table with in-frame sequences only. Part of the clones is absent; in the studies checked, under half of the shortfall reflects unresolved V genes, and no reason is known for the rest. V and J calls plus clone size are reproduced from that table; the DNA served to infer D and trimming. The sample data list under 200,000 clones, and roughly 91% of these were observed just once. 0.067% of the sample lies in the top ten.

The chain is encoded by TRBV27 joined to TRBJ2-5, with TRBD1 perhaps the D gene, on 5 matching bases. The DNA end lines up better with TRBJ2-7; the J call may be wrong. The receptor comes from a woman aged 25 to 39 in good health. Sequencing was performed on naive CD4+ T cells sorted from blood. In light of the paper, this sample's cell subset or site label describes: CD45RA+ positively selected. The bases read TGTGCCAGCAGTTTAGGGGCTCCCCGTAGGGGCGAGCAGTACTTC. Its amino acids are CASSLGAPRRGEQYF.